A single sample gave rise to the 27 T cell receptor beta chains below, sequenced in a study of cytotoxic CD8 clonotypes in ibrutinib-treated CLL (dated by TCRdb to 2020 to 2022). Libraries were prepared through the immunoSEQ multiplex PCR assay. Held by TCRdb, this immuneACCESS table contains in-frame sequences only and omits some clones. Under half of the omission traces to an unresolved V gene where checked; the cause of the rest is unknown. Present in this sample are about 200,000 clones, approximately 70% of which were seen just once. Of the sample, roughly 5.9% is held by the ten largest clones. This specimen's time point label, per the study, means: about 11 months on ibrutinib. The sequences come from PBMCs, collected after 12 months of ibrutinib treatment. These receptors were taken from a human donor with chronic lymphocytic leukemia.

The CDR3 nucleotides are TGTGCCAGCAGTCCGAGTGGACAGGGTAGAGACTATGGCTACACCTTC. Translation gives CASSPSGQGRDYGYTF. This chain uses TRBV28 with TRBJ1-2, with 8 bases aligning to TRBD1. The CDR3 has 16 residues. The V gene end was trimmed by 5 bases and the J gene end by 3 bases; junction bases not matched to a gene: 11. The germline CDR1 and CDR2 sequences are MDHEN and SYDVKM.

The chain is built from TRBV5-4 and TRBJ2-7, with D possibly matching TRBD2 (6 bases). Trimming shortened V by 4 bases and J by 5 bases, and 19 bases separated the two germline ends. The CDR3 covers 15 residues. Germline V gene data show CDR1 as SGHNT and CDR2 as YYREEE (reference sequence). Here the CDR3 reads CASSHPRLAYDEQYF. Here the CDR3 DNA reads TGTGCCAGCAGCCACCCCCGGCTAGCGTACGACGAGCAGTACTTC.

The rearrangement joins TRBV25-1 to TRBJ2-7, with D tentatively TRBD1 (6 bases). V shed 1 base and J shed 2 bases, with 12 bases lying between them. This CDR3 region has 15 residues. CDR1 and CDR2 (germline): MGHDK, SYGVNS. The CDR3 DNA is TGTGCCAGCAGTGAATTGGGGGCCAAAGCCTACGAGCAGTACTTC. Translating gives CASSELGAKAYEQYF.

The chain couples TRBV4-3 to TRBJ2-7; TRBD2 aligns across 7 bases. V lost 3 bases, J lost 6 bases, and 14 bases stayed unmatched. Per the germline V gene, CDR1 is LGHNA and CDR2 is YSLEER. The CDR3 loop spans 16 amino acids. The CDR3 DNA reads as TGCGCCAGCAGCCAGTCTAGCGGAGGGGTGGGACGCGAGCAGTACTTC. Translated: CASSQSSGGVGREQYF.

The rearrangement uses TRBV9 and TRBJ2-7; a possible D gene is TRBD2 (5 bases). Germline V gene lookup returns CDR1 SGDLS and CDR2 YYNGEE. Trimming removed 4 bases from V and 5 bases from J, with 16 bases in between. CDR3 length: 14 amino acids. This CDR3 is CASSPTRLANEQYF. The CDR3 DNA reads TGTGCCAGCAGCCCAACACGCCTAGCTAACGAGCAGTACTTC.

The V and J genes are TRBV5-1 and TRBJ2-6; no definite D call. Germline V gene lookup returns CDR1 SGHRS and CDR2 YFSETQ. This CDR3 is built from 16 residues. V lost 0 bases and J 0 bases, leaving 7 bases between the germline ends. In DNA form, the CDR3 reads TGCGCCAGCAGCTTGGAAATCCGCTCTGGGGCCAACGTCCTGACTTTC. As protein: CASSLEIRSGANVLTF.

This sequence joins TRBV9 and TRBJ1-1; D uncertain. Trimming removed 3 bases from V and 4 bases from J, with 7 bases in between. The CDR3 has 12 residues. Germline CDR1 and CDR2: SGDLS and YYNGEE. The CDR3: CASSGTTTEAFF. The CDR3 DNA reads TGTGCCAGCAGCGGAACTACCACTGAAGCTTTCTTT.

This clone was detected ten times or more. The gene calls are TRBV19 and TRBJ2-3; the match to TRBD1 covers 10 bases. CDR1 LNHDA and CDR2 SQIVND come from the germline V gene (reference sequence). The CDR3 consists of 13 residues. The J segment lost 6 bases and the V segment lost 4 bases, leaving 1 base of the junction unmatched. DNA for the CDR3: TGTGCCAGTAGTAAGGACAGGGGGGATACGCAGTATTTT. Protein product: CASSKDRGDTQYF.

The chain links TRBV9 to TRBJ1-3; 8 positions agree with TRBD1. The CDR3 is made up of 15 amino acids. With V trimmed by 3 bases and J by 0 bases, 2 bases remained unmatched. CDR1 is SGDLS, CDR2 YYNGEE, per germline. CDR3 protein: CASSDRGVSGNTIYF. The CDR3, as DNA: TGTGCCAGCAGCGACAGGGGGGTCTCTGGAAACACCATATATTTT.

This clone turned up a few times. This chain links TRBV5-1 with TRBJ1-6; 10 bases agree with TRBD1. Trimming cost V 4 bases and J 0 bases; bases outside gene matches: 7. Germline V gene sequence: CDR1 SGHRS, CDR2 YFSETQ. The CDR3 runs to 18 residues. The CDR3 sequence: CASSRGQGRISYNSPLHF. In nucleotides, the CDR3 is TGCGCCAGCAGCAGGGGACAGGGGAGAATCTCCTATAATTCACCCCTCCACTTT.

J is TRBJ1-1 and V is TRBV13; 7 bases align to TRBD1. In germline, CDR1 is PRHDT, CDR2 FYEKMQ (reference sequence). The junction had 11 bases not matched to a gene; V was cut back by 7 bases and J by 0 bases. CDR3 length equals 16 residues. The CDR3 region is CASIRGGGWMNTEAFF. Here the CDR3 DNA reads TGTGCCAGCATCAGGGGGGGAGGTTGGATGAACACTGAAGCTTTCTTT. Full variable domain (remainder filled in from reference TRBV13 and TRBJ1-1): AAGVIQSPRHLIKEKRETATLKCYPIPRHDTVYWYQQGPGQDPQFLISFYEKMQSDKGSIPDRFSAQQFSDYHSELNMSSLELGDSALYFCASIRGGGWMNTEAFFGQGTRLTVV.

The chain is built from TRBV4-2 and TRBJ2-1; 7 bases map to TRBD2. The CDR3 totals 14 residues. J gave up 9 bases and V 4 bases, and 9 bases lay outside the gene matches. CDR1 is LGHNA, CDR2 YNFKEQ, per germline. CDR3: CASSLLGGGSEQFF. CDR3 DNA sequence: TGTGCCAGCAGCCTCCTTGGAGGCGGGAGTGAGCAGTTCTTC.

The V and J genes are TRBV21-1 and TRBJ1-1. TRBV21-1 is given as a pseudogene. This CDR3 has 14 amino acids. The CDR3, as DNA: TGTGCCAGCACCACCCCAAAGGGTGGCACTGAAGCTTTCTTT. It specifies CASTTPKGGTEAFF.

This chain connects TRBV4-1 to TRBJ2-7, with 7 bases identical to TRBD1. Losses at the gene ends were 5 bases for V and 7 bases for J; bases not matched to a gene: 11. This CDR3 is built from 14 residues. CDR1 and CDR2 from the germline V gene are MGHRA and YSYEKL. The CDR3 is CASSEGQAALEQYF. For the CDR3, the DNA is TGCGCCAGCAGCGAAGGACAGGCAGCCCTGGAGCAGTACTTC.

This clone was observed a single time. CDR3 sequence reads: CASSLRGSANTGELFF. The CDR3 DNA is TGCGCCAGCAGCTTGCGTGGGTCCGCGAACACCGGGGAGCTGTTTTTT. The chain combines TRBV5-1 with TRBJ2-2; D is ambiguous. Looked up from germline, CDR1 is SGHRS and CDR2 is YFSETQ. This CDR3 comprises 16 residues. Trimming left V 1 base short and J 0 bases short, with 10 bases between.

V is TRBV7-2 and J is TRBJ1-4; D is unclear. V was pared by 1 base and J by 6 bases, with 6 bases between. CDR3 length: 13 residues. Germline CDR1 reads SGHTA; CDR2 reads FQGNSA. This CDR3 reads CASSLVADEKLFF. CDR3 bases: TGTGCCAGCAGCTTAGTAGCGGATGAAAAACTGTTTTTT.

This chain links TRBV19 with TRBJ1-6; a possible D gene is TRBD1 (5 bases). This CDR3 contains 15 residues. Germline CDR1 reads LNHDA; CDR2 reads SQIVND (reference sequence). The V gene lost 7 bases and the J gene lost 9 bases, with 19 bases spanning the gap. The CDR3 nucleotides are TGTGCCAGTACCATTCTGGGGTCCGGGGGTTCACCCCTCCACTTT. Its protein product is CASTILGSGGSPLHF. Combining the CDR3 with reference TRBV19 and TRBJ1-6 gives the whole variable domain DGGITQSPKYLFRKEGQNVTLSCEQNLNHDAMYWYRQDPGQGLRLIYYSQIVNDFQKGDIAEGYSVSREKKESFPLTVTSAQKNPTAFYLCASTILGSGGSPLHFGNGTRLTVT.

The rearrangement joins TRBV2 to TRBJ1-2; 8 nucleotides align to TRBD1. The CDR3 loop spans 13 amino acids. Trimming at V came to 5 bases and at J to 7 bases, leaving 6 bases not matched to a gene. Germline values: CDR1 SNHLY, CDR2 FYNNEI. The CDR3 is CASSKDREPGYTF. DNA of the CDR3: TGTGCCAGCAGTAAGGACAGGGAGCCTGGCTACACCTTC.

The chain carries TRBV19 and TRBJ1-1, with 8 bases identical to TRBD1. CDR1 is LNHDA and CDR2 is SQIVND in the germline V gene (reference sequence). This CDR3 region has 11 residues. Trimming cost V 8 bases and J 8 bases; bases outside gene matches: 4. The CDR3 DNA sequence: TGTGCCAGTTCGTGGGACAGGGAAGCTTTCTTT. This translates into CASSWDREAFF.

This sequence joins TRBV10-1 and TRBJ1-2; D remains unclear. This CDR3 comprises 12 residues. CDR1 is WNHNN, CDR2 SYGVQD, per germline (reference sequence). Trimming left V 4 bases short and J 8 bases short, with 11 bases between. In DNA form, the CDR3 reads TGCGCCAGCAGTGCCACCTTGGAAGGCTACACCTTC. Protein sequence: CASSATLEGYTF.

The chain couples TRBV5-1 to TRBJ1-2; D is perhaps TRBD1 (5 bases). V dropped 2 bases and J dropped 2 bases, with 13 bases sitting between them. This CDR3 comprises 15 residues. Germline V gene sequence: CDR1 SGHRS, CDR2 YFSETQ. The CDR3 DNA reads as TGCGCCAGCAGCTTCGGGCAGGGACGGAACTATGGCTACACCTTC. Its translation is CASSFGQGRNYGYTF.

This chain uses TRBV6-5 with TRBJ2-5, with D tentatively TRBD1 (6 bases). The length of the CDR3 is 14 residues. The germline V and J ends were trimmed by 2 bases and 7 bases, with 14 bases remaining between them. Germline values: CDR1 MNHEY, CDR2 SVGAGI. CDR3 residues: CASSYVGGPGTQYF. The DNA of the CDR3 is TGTGCCAGCAGTTACGTTGGGGGCCCCGGGACCCAGTACTTC.

V and J are TRBV11-2 and TRBJ2-7; no clear D gene. Germline assignment: CDR1 SGHAT and CDR2 FQNNGV. Trimming shortened V by 3 bases and J by 7 bases, and 13 bases separated the two germline ends. The CDR3 is 13 residues long. CDR3 nucleotide sequence: TGTGCCAGCAGCTTGGGCCCGGCGCGGGAGCAGTACTTC. Translated, it gives CASSLGPAREQYF.

This clone was observed a single time. This chain uses TRBV6-5 with TRBJ1-5; D remains ambiguous. V was cut by 6 bases and J by 0 bases, with 9 bases left in between. CDR1 is MNHEY, CDR2 SVGAGI, per germline. This CDR3 is 14 amino acids long. The CDR3 is CASRGEYSNQPQHF. As DNA, the CDR3 is TGTGCCAGCAGAGGAGAATATAGCAATCAGCCCCAGCATTTT.

The chain has TRBV28 and TRBJ2-7; a possible D gene is TRBD2 (7 bases). Germline loops: CDR1 MDHEN, CDR2 SYDVKM. Between the trimmed V and J ends, which lost 6 bases and 3 bases, there was a span of 12 bases. This CDR3 has 13 amino acids. CDR3 bases: TGTGCCAGCAGAGAGGGGGGGGACTACGAGCAGTACTTC. Protein sequence: CASREGGDYEQYF.

The chain joins TRBV6-1 to TRBJ1-6; perhaps TRBD1 as D (5 bases). The CDR3 totals 14 residues. Trimming pared 1 base from V and 7 bases from J, leaving 8 bases between. CDR1 is MNHNS, CDR2 SASEGT, per germline. The CDR3 sequence is CASSEVGDNSPLHF. The CDR3 DNA sequence: TGTGCCAGCAGTGAAGTGGGGGACAATTCACCCCTCCACTTT.

There are a few counts of this clone. At one end, the junction sequence differs from germline, possibly due to a read error. The J gene is TRBJ1-2, the V gene TRBV2; a possible D gene is TRBD1 (6 bases). Germline V gene lookup returns CDR1 SNHLY and CDR2 FYNNEI. This CDR3 region has 13 residues. This CDR3 is CASSALGQQGSGF. The CDR3 bases are TGTGCCAGCAGTGCTTTAGGACAGCAGGGCAGCGGGTTC.